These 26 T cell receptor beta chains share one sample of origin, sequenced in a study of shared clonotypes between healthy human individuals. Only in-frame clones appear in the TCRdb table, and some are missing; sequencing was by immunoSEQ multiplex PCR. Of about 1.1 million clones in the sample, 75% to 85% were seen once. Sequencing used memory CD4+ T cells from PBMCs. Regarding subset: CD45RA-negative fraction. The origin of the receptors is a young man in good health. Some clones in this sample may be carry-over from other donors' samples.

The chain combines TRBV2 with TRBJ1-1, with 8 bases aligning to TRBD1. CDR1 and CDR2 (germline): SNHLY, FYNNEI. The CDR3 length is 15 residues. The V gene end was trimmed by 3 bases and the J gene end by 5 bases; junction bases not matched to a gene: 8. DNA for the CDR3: TGTGCCAGCAGTGAGAGGCAGGGGGCGATTACTGAAGCTTTCTTT. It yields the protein CASSERQGAITEAFF.

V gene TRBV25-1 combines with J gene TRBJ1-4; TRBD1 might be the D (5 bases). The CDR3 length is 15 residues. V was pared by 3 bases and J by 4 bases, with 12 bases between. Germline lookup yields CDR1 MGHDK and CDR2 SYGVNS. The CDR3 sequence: CASSDSGHLNEKLFF. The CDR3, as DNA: TGTGCCAGCAGTGACTCTGGACACCTTAATGAAAAACTGTTTTTT.

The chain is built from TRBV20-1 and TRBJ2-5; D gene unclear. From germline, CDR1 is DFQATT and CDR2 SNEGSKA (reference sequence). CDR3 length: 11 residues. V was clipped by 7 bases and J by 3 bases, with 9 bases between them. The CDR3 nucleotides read TGCAGTGTCGTCCGGGAAGAGACCCAGTACTTC. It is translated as CSVVREETQYF.

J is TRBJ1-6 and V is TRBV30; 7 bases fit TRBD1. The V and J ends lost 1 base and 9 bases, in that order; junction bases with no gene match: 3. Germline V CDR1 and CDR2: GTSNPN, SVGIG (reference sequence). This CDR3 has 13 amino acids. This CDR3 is CAWSGQGGSPLHF. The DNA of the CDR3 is TGTGCCTGGAGTGGACAGGGCGGTTCACCCCTCCACTTT.

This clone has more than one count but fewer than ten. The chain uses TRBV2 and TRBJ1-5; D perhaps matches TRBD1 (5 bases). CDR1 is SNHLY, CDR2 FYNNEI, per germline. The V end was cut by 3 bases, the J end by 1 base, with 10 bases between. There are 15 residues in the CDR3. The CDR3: CASSEMGRSNQPQHF. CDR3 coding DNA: TGTGCCAGCAGTGAGATGGGACGGAGCAATCAGCCCCAGCATTTT.

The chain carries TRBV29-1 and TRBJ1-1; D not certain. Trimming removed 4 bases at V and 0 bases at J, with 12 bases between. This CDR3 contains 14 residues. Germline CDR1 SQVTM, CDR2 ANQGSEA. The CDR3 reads CSVVSGLMNTEAFF. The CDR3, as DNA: TGCAGCGTTGTCTCCGGACTCATGAACACTGAAGCTTTCTTT.

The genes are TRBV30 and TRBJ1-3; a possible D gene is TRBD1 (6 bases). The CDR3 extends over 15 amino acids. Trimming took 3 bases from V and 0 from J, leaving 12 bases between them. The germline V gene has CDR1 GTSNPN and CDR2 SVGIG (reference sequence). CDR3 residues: CAWRGGPNSGNTIYF. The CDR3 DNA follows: TGTGCCTGGAGAGGGGGACCAAACTCTGGAAACACCATATATTTT.

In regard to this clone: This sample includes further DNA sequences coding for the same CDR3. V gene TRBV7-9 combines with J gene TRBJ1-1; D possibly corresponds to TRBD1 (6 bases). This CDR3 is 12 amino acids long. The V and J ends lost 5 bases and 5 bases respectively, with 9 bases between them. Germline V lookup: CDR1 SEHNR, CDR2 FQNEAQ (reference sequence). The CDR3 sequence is CASSQGGTEAFF. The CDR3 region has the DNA TGTGCCAGCAGCCAAGGGGGTACTGAAGCTTTCTTT.

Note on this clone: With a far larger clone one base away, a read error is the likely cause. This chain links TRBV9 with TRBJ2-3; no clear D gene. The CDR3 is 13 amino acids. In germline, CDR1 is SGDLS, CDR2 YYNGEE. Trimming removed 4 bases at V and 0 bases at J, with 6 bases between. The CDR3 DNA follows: TGTGCCAGCAGCACCTACAGCACAGATACGCAGTATTTT. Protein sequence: CASSTYSTDTQYF.

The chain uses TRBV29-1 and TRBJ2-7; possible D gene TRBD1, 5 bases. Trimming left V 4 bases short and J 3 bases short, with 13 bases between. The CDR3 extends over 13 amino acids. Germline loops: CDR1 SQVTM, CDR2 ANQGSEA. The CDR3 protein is CSVAPQGDYEQYF. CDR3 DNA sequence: TGCAGCGTTGCCCCACAAGGGGACTACGAGCAGTACTTC.

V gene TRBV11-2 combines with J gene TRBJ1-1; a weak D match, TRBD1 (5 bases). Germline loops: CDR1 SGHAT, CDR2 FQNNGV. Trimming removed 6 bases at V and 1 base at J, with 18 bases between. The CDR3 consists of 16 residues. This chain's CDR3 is CASRYWGRNRNTEAFF. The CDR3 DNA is TGTGCCAGCAGGTACTGGGGGAGGAATAGGAACACTGAAGCTTTCTTT. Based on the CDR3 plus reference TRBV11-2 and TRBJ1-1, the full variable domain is EAGVAQSPRYKIIEKRQSVAFWCNPISGHATLYWYQQILGQGPKLLIQFQNNGVVDDSQLPKDRFSAERLKGVDSTLKIQPAKLEDSAVYLCASRYWGRNRNTEAFFGQGTRLTVV.

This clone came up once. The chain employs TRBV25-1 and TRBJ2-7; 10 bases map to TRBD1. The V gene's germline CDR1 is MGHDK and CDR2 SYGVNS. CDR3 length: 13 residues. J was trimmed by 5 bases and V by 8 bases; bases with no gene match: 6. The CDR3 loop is CASGSGTGDEQYF. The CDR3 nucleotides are TGTGCCAGCGGTTCCGGGACAGGGGACGAGCAGTACTTC.

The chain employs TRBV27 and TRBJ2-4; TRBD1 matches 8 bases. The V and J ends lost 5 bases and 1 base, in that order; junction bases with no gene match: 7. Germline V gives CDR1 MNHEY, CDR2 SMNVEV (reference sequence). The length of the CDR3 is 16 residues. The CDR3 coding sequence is TGTGCCAGCAGTCCGCGGACAGGGTGGGCCAAAAACATTCAGTACTTC. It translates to CASSPRTGWAKNIQYF.

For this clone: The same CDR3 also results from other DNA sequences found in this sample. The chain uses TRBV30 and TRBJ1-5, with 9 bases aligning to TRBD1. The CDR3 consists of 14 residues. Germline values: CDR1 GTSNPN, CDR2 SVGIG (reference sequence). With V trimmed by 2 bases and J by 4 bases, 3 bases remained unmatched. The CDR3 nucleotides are TGTGCCTGGAGTACACAGGGGGCTAATCAGCCCCAGCATTTT. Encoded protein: CAWSTQGANQPQHF.

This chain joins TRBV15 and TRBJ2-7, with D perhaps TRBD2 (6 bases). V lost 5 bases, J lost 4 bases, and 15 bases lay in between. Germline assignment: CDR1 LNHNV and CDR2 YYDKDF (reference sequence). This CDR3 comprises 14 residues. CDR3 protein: CATSVESGGYEQYF. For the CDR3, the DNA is TGTGCCACCAGCGTAGAGTCCGGGGGTTACGAGCAGTACTTC.

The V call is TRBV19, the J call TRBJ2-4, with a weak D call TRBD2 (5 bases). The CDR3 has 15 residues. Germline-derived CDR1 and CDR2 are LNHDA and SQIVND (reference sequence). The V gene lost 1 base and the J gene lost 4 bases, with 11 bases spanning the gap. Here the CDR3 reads CASSIVEGTKNIQYF. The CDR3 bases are TGTGCCAGTAGTATAGTCGAGGGCACGAAAAACATTCAGTACTTC.

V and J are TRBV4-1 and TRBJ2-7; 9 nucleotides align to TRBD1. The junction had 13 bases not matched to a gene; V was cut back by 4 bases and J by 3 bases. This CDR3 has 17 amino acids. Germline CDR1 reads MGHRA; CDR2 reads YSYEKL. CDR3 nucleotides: TGCGCCAGCAGCCTTTCCAGCTCACAGGGGGCCTACTACGAGCAGTACTTC. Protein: CASSLSSSQGAYYEQYF.

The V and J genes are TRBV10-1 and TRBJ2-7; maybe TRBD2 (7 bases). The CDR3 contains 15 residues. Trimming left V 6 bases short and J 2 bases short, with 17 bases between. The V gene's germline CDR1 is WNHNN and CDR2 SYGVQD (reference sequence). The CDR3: CASRKVKGGAYEQYF. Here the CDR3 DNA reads TGCGCCAGCAGAAAAGTAAAGGGGGGGGCCTACGAGCAGTACTTC.

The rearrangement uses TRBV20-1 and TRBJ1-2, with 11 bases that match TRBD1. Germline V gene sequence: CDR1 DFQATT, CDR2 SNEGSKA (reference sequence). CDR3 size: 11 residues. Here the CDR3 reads CRGTGGYGYTF. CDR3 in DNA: TGCAGGGGGACAGGGGGTTATGGCTACACCTTC.

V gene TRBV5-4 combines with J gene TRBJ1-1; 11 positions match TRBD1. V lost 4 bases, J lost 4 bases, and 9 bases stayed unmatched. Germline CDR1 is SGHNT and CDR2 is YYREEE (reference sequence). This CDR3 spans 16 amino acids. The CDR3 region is CASSPGQGAWATEAFF. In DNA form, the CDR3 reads TGTGCCAGCAGCCCTGGACAGGGGGCTTGGGCCACTGAAGCTTTCTTT.

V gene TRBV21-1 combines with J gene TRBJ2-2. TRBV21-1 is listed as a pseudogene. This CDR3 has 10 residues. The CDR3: CASRAGELFF. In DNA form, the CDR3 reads TGTGCCAGCAGGGCCGGGGAGCTGTTTTTT.

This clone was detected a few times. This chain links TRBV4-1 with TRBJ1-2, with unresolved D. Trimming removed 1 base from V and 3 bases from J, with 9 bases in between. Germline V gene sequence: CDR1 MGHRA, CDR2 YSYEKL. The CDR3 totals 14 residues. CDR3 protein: CASSQGDSYYGYTF. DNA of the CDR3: TGCGCCAGCAGCCAAGGGGATTCTTACTATGGCTACACCTTC.

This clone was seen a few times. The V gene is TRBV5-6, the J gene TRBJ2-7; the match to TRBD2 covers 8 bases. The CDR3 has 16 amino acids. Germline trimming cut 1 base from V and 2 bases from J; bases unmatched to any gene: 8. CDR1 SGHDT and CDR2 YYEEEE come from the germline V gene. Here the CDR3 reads CASSLSGTSGAYEQYF. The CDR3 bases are TGTGCCAGCAGCTTGTCTGGTACTAGCGGAGCCTACGAGCAGTACTTC. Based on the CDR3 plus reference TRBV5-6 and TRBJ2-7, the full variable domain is DAGVTQSPTHLIKTRGQQVTLRCSPKSGHDTVSWYQQALGQGPQFIFQYYEEEERQRGNFPDRFSGHQFPNYSSELNVNALLLGDSALYLCASSLSGTSGAYEQYFGPGTRLTVT.

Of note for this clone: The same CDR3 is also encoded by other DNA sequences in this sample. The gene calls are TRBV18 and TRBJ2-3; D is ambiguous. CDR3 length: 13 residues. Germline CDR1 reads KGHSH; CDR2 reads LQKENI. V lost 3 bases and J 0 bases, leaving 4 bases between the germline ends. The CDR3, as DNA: TGTGCCAGCTCACCGCAGAGCACAGATACGCAGTATTTT. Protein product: CASSPQSTDTQYF.

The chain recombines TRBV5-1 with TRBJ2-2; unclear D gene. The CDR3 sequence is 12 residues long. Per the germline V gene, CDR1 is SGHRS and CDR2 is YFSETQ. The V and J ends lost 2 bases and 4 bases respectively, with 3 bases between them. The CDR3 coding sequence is TGCGCCAGCAGCTTCTTCACCGGGGAGCTGTTTTTT. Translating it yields CASSFFTGELFF.

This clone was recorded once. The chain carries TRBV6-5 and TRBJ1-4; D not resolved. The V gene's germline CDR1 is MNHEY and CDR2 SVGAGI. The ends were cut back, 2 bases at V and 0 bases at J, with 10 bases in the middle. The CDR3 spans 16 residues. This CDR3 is CASSYGSGTTNEKLFF. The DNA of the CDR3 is TGTGCCAGCAGTTACGGATCTGGAACAACTAATGAAAAACTGTTTTTT.